Sequencing of this T cell receptor (beta chain) was carried out in a study of T-cell memory formation after mild COVID-19. V was clipped by 7 bases and J by 7 bases; unmatched bases: 11. CDR3 size: 15 residues. General study findings and limits: Shrinking CD4+ clones were chiefly CM and EM; CD8+ ones were chiefly EMRA. Later expanders leaned toward CD4+, whereas clones contracting from day 15 to 85 were balanced CD4/CD8. Several responding clones turned up in pre-infection memory, indicating that cross-reactive memory may have taken part.

Of note for this clonotype: Its specificity is unknown.

MiXCR, run by TCRdb on the 5' RACE reads, gives a single entry per CDR3 protein. Of roughly 150,000 distinct CDR3 sequences in the sample, 13% were seen once. The receptor comes from a man between 18 and 35 years old who had mild COVID-19 (a few samples of this study predate the infection). Cell type and time point are not known. The sample comprised PBMCs or a T cell subset sorted from them (not recorded which). This rearrangement joins TRBV12-3 or TRBV12-4 to TRBJ2-1; TRBD2 matches 9 bases. The CDR3 bases are TGTGCCAGCACCCAGTGGCGGGGGGGTAGGAATGAGCAGTTCTTC. It is translated as CASTQWRGGRNEQFF.